This TCR beta chain was recorded in a study of shared clonotypes between healthy human individuals. Study-level background: Samples came from a couple of female and a few male donors aged 18 to 49.

The CDR3 extends over 15 amino acids. CDR1 and CDR2 (germline): LNHDA, SQIVND (reference sequence). J was trimmed by 0 bases and V by 3 bases; bases with no gene match: 5. The sample holds one count of this clone. Unsorted samples relied on roughly 99 million PBMCs, which served as the source of genomic DNA. Execution of the assay was at deep level. Original methodology: Junction-only sequences without quality scores came from ImmunoSEQ, so filtering differed. Produced via immunoSEQ multiplex PCR; TCRdb's table is partial and in-frame only. The V and J calls and clone size are taken from that table; D and trimming were inferred from the DNA. The sample shows 470,000 or so clones, approximately 81% of them seen only once.

Sequenced input: PBMCs. The receptor's source is a middle-aged woman in good health. Some clones in this sample may be carry-over from other donors' samples. The genes are TRBV19 and TRBJ2-7; TRBD1 matches at 7 bases. CDR3 protein: CASSIGSGGSYEQYF. The CDR3 region has the DNA TGTGCCAGTAGTATCGGCTCAGGGGGCTCCTACGAGCAGTACTTC.